These T cell receptor beta chains were read from a single sample in a study of metastatic and nonmetastatic thyroid tumors. TCRdb re-processed the PCR reads through MiXCR. The repertoire holds 35,000 to 50,000 clones, 13% seen once, with 9% to 9.5% in the top ten. Sample: blood. All receptors derive from a female donor with papillary thyroid cancer or a benign thyroid nodule (not recorded which). Some clones in this sample may be carry-over from other donors' samples. CDR3s include the opening cysteine and the closing phenylalanine or tryptophan. A D gene is named only where the DNA matches it firmly. Part of the rows lack a size; the others show once, few, many or a class for expanded clones.

TRBD1	15	many	TRBV2	TRBJ2-3	TGTGCCAGCAGTAGACAGGGGTCGAGCACAGATACGCAGTATTTT	CASSRQGSSTDTQYF
TRBD2	14	few	TRBV12-3/TRBV12-4	TRBJ2-7	TGTGCCAGCACCTCCAGCGGGGTGATAGGAGAGCAGTACTTC	CASTSSGVIGEQYF
TRBD1	15	many	TRBV27	TRBJ2-1	TGTGCCAGCAGTTACGGACAGGGTTCCTACAATGAGCAGTTCTTC	CASSYGQGSYNEQFF
.	17	.	TRBV6-2/TRBV6-3	TRBJ2-7	TGTGCCAGCACCATGGCGGTGTCCCGGACGTTACCCTACGAGCAGTACTTC	CASTMAVSRTLPYEQYF
TRBD1	14	medium-sized	TRBV28	TRBJ1-6	TGTGCCAGCAAGACAGGGGCCCCTAATTCACCCCTCCACTTT	CASKTGAPNSPLHF
TRBD1	14	many	TRBV5-1	TRBJ1-1	TGCGCCAGCAGTCTGGAGGGACAGGGAGATTTTGCTTTCTTT	CASSLEGQGDFAFF
TRBD1	14	many	TRBV7-8	TRBJ2-7	TGTGCCAGCAGCGCCCGACAGGGGACCTACGAGCAGTACTTC	CASSARQGTYEQYF
.	12	many	TRBV10-3	TRBJ2-2	TGTGCCATCAGTAGAGACACCGGGGAGCTGTTTTTT	CAISRDTGELFF
.	11	many	TRBV2	TRBJ1-6	TGTGCCAGCAGTGACGCATCACCCCTCCACTTT	CASSDASPLHF
TRBD1	15	many	TRBV3-1	TRBJ1-2	TGTGCCAGCAGCCAGCTGCAGGGGGCGCTGAGTGGCTACACCTTC	CASSQLQGALSGYTF
TRBD1	14	.	TRBV6-1	TRBJ1-1	TGTTCCAGCAGACCCGACAGGGGGAGGTCTGAAGCTTCCTTT	CSSRPDRGRSEASF
.	16	medium-sized	TRBV28	TRBJ2-3	TGTGCCAGCGGGGGGTCGGGCCGGATTAGCACAGATACGCAGTATTTT	CASGGSGRISTDTQYF
TRBD1	15	many	TRBV20-1	TRBJ2-7	TGCAGTGCTAGAGATCTGACAGGGTGGACCCACGAGCAGTACTTC	CSARDLTGWTHEQYF
.	13	many	TRBV24-1	TRBJ1-2	TGTGCCATCGGCCAGGGTTCCGGCTATGGCTACACCTTC	CAIGQGSGYGYTF
TRBD2	17	many	TRBV10-3	TRBJ2-7	TGTGCCATCAGTGAGAATTTTGTGCCTAGCGGGAGATACGAGCAGTACTTC	CAISENFVPSGRYEQYF